This TCR beta chain was sequenced for a study of spatial heterogeneity in lung cancer. Study-wide background: The cohort: around 79 early-stage, untreated non-small cell lung cancer patients. Where they were available, follow-up PBMC samples were sequenced, at a median of about 22 months after resection. The count of detected beta-chain sequences consistently exceeded that of alpha-chain sequences.

Time point in this sample: blood at routine non-recurrence follow-up after resection. The study sequenced unsorted whole RNA from tumor, nontumor lung or frozen PBMC. Every TCR cDNA molecule bore a unique molecular identifier. TCRdb independently ran MiXCR on the 5' RACE reads; one entry per CDR3 protein. The sample lists roughly 120,000 distinct CDR3 sequences, 10% to 15% occurring once. The germline gives CDR1 SGHRS, CDR2 YFSETQ. The V end lost 0 bases, the J end lost 6 bases, and 16 bases lay between the germline ends. The CDR3 has 15 amino acids. This clonotype was detected a few times. The material sequenced was PBMCs, taken at follow-up. This TCR was recovered from a male donor with early-stage non-small cell lung cancer. V and J are TRBV5-1 and TRBJ2-7; no clear D. CDR3 loop: CASSLAHPTSLEQYF. The CDR3 region has the DNA TGCGCCAGCAGCTTGGCACACCCGACCTCTCTCGAGCAGTACTTC.